Below are 2 T cell receptor beta chains sequenced from a single sample in a study of blood T cell repertoires in COVID-19. Clones were read by immunoSEQ multiplex PCR, and TCRdb kept only the in-frame ones, dropping some. The sample records about 64,000 clones, more than 75% being singletons. Sample: peripheral blood. These TCRs come from a human donor in a cohort sampled during active COVID-19.

This clone was counted between two and nine times. V is TRBV7-2 and J is TRBJ2-5; 10 bases align to TRBD2. Germline trimming cut 4 bases from V and 5 bases from J; bases unmatched to any gene: 7. Germline V CDR1 and CDR2: SGHTA, FQGNSA. CDR3 length: 15 residues. The CDR3 region is CASSSLAGGGETQYF. The CDR3 nucleotides are TGTGCCAGCAGCTCGTTAGCGGGGGGAGGTGAGACCCAGTACTTC.

The chain has TRBV7-2 and TRBJ2-7; a weak D match, TRBD2 (6 bases). The CDR3 totals 14 residues. Looked up from germline, CDR1 is SGHTA and CDR2 is FQGNSA. V lost 5 bases to trimming and J lost 3 bases, with 14 bases between them. The CDR3 is CASSPQPGGYEQYF. Here the CDR3 DNA reads TGTGCCAGCAGCCCTCAACCCGGGGGCTACGAGCAGTACTTC.